This entry lists 16 T cell receptor beta chains sequenced from one sample in a study of blood T cells in healthy people across ages (dated by TCRdb to between 2014 and 2017). Libraries were made using 5' RACE. Sequencing was performed on an Illumina HiSeq 2500. The second PCR ran for about 7 to 11 cycles and used a J-beta primer mix along with a sample-barcoded 5' primer. TCRdb reanalyzed the raw reads on its own, using fastp at Q25 for trimming and MiXCR for clone calling, and kept in-frame beta chains. Each CDR3 protein gets just one entry, which takes the most common genes and DNA from the rows behind it. The sample data list over a million distinct CDR3 sequences, and around 59% of these were observed just once. 5.5% to 8% of the sample goes to the ten largest clones. Sequenced: blood. The receptors come from a man aged 18-30 years in good health.

V is TRBV25-1 and J is TRBJ2-6; the match to TRBD1 covers 9 bases. This CDR3 is built from 18 residues. The germline CDR1 and CDR2 sequences are MGHDK and SYGVNS. V lost 1 base, J lost 1 base, and 5 bases stayed unmatched. CDR3 DNA: TGTGCCAGCAGTGAATGGCCGGGGACAGGGTCTGGGGCCAACGTCCTGACTTTC. Encoded protein: CASSEWPGTGSGANVLTF.

The sample holds a few counts of this clonotype. This sequence joins TRBV29-1 and TRBJ2-2, with 9 bases that match TRBD1. The CDR3 is 15 residues long. V lost 5 bases, J lost 7 bases, and 11 bases stayed unmatched. The germline CDR1 and CDR2 sequences are SQVTM and ANQGSEA. The CDR3 bases are TGCAGCGTTAGAGGGGGACAGGGACTAAGCGGGGAGCTGTTTTTT. Translated, it gives CSVRGGQGLSGELFF.

This chain connects TRBV4-1 to TRBJ2-1, with 7 bases aligning to TRBD1. The CDR3 is 14 amino acids. Germline V gene data show CDR1 as MGHRA and CDR2 as YSYEKL. Trimming cost V 1 base and J 9 bases; bases outside gene matches: 6. The CDR3 DNA sequence: TGCGCCAGCAGCCAAGTTCAAGGGGGCCGTGAGCAGTTCTTC. Amino acid sequence: CASSQVQGGREQFF.

The V and J genes are TRBV4-1 and TRBJ2-3, with D perhaps matching TRBD1 or TRBD2 (5 bases each). The CDR3 runs to 13 residues. Trimming stripped 2 bases from V and 14 bases from J, with 17 bases between. Germline V CDR1 and CDR2: MGHRA, YSYEKL. CDR3 sequence reads: CASSQPWDLATYF. CDR3 nucleotide sequence: TGCGCCAGCAGCCAACCTTGGGACCTCGCCACGTATTTT.

This clonotype was seen only a few times. The V and J genes are TRBV7-9 and TRBJ2-5, with D possibly matching TRBD1 (6 bases). Matching the DNA end better, TRBJ2-7 makes the J call doubtful. Germline CDR1 reads SEHNR; CDR2 reads FQNEAQ (reference sequence). The CDR3 is 14 amino acids. This CDR3 is CASSLQGPSFEQYF. CDR3 in DNA: TGTGCCAGCAGCTTGCAGGGGCCTAGCTTCGAGCAGTACTTC.

The chain has TRBV20-1 and TRBJ2-4; 10 bases are shared with TRBD1. TRBJ2-7 matches the DNA end more closely, so the J call is doubtful. The CDR3 totals 15 residues. The germline V gene has CDR1 DFQATT and CDR2 SNEGSKA (reference sequence). The CDR3 DNA is TGCAGTGCTAGAGGGGGGACAGGGGAGCTCTACGAGCAGTACTTC. It translates to CSARGGTGELYEQYF.

The chain is built from TRBV20-1 and TRBJ2-1; no clear D. The CDR3 is made up of 10 amino acids. Germline CDR1 is DFQATT and CDR2 is SNEGSKA (reference sequence). V dropped 2 bases and J dropped 15 bases, with 11 bases sitting between them. The CDR3: CSARNIYRFF. CDR3 nucleotide sequence: TGCAGTGCTAGAAATATTTACCGGTTCTTC.

V usage is TRBV4-2 and J usage is TRBJ2-7; TRBD1 matches 10 bases. The germline V gene has CDR1 LGHNA and CDR2 YNFKEQ. J was trimmed by 2 bases and V by 4 bases; bases with no gene match: 14. This CDR3 contains 18 residues. The CDR3 nucleotides read TGTGCCAGCAGCCCGCTCGGGACAGGGGAAGGGAGAACCTACGAGCAGTACTTC. Translating gives CASSPLGTGEGRTYEQYF.

The rearrangement uses TRBV6-5 and TRBJ2-1; D is perhaps TRBD1 or TRBD2 (5 bases each). This CDR3 spans 14 amino acids. Per germline, CDR1 MNHEY and CDR2 SVGAGI. Between the trimmed V and J ends, which lost 6 bases and 7 bases, there was a span of 16 bases. CDR3 protein: CASSRRDGSNEQFF. The CDR3 DNA sequence: TGTGCCAGCAGCCGCCGGGACGGTTCAAATGAGCAGTTCTTC.

The chain couples TRBV12-3 or TRBV12-4 to TRBJ2-1; D is ambiguous. V shed 7 bases and J shed 2 bases, with 12 bases lying between them. CDR3 length: 14 amino acids. The CDR3 DNA reads as TGTGCCAGCACCCCTGAGGAGACCTACAATGAGCAGTTCTTC. Protein sequence: CASTPEETYNEQFF.

This clonotype was observed a few times. The V and J genes are TRBV24-1 and TRBJ2-4, with D possibly matching TRBD1 (5 bases). Gene TRBJ2-7 matches the end of the DNA better, so the J call may be wrong. The V gene's germline CDR1 is KGHDR and CDR2 SFDVKD. The CDR3 spans 13 residues. CDR3 nucleotide sequence: TGTGCCACCAGCCACTTTAAGGGGTACGAGCAGTACTTC. Its translation: CATSHFKGYEQYF.

The chain recombines TRBV6-1 with TRBJ2-4; D is undetermined. From germline, CDR1 is MNHNS and CDR2 SASEGT. The V end was cut by 3 bases, the J end by 13 bases, with 10 bases between. This CDR3 region has 11 residues. DNA for the CDR3: TGTGCCAGCAGTGATCCAGTATCCCAGTACTTC. It codes for CASSDPVSQYF.

The V and J genes are TRBV4-2 and TRBJ2-2, with TRBD2 matching 8 bases. V lost 4 bases and J lost 1; bases outside the gene matches: 8. There are 17 residues in the CDR3. Germline CDR1 is LGHNA and CDR2 is YNFKEQ. The DNA of the CDR3 is TGTGCCAGCAGCCCGTACGCGCGGGGGGAGAACACCGGGGAGCTGTTTTTT. Amino acids: CASSPYARGENTGELFF.

CDR3 protein: CSGARETNTEAFF. The CDR3 DNA sequence: TGCAGCGGGGCCCGGGAAACGAACACTGAAGCTTTCTTT. The rearrangement joins TRBV29-1 to TRBJ1-1; no clear D gene. Germline-derived CDR1 and CDR2 are SQVTM and ANQGSEA. The CDR3 length is 13 residues. V lost 7 bases, J lost 1 base, and 13 bases lay in between.

This clonotype was observed a few times. The rearrangement joins TRBV18 to TRBJ2-6, with 7 bases lining up with TRBD1. Germline loops: CDR1 KGHSH, CDR2 LQKENI. This CDR3 is built from 17 residues. V gave up 3 bases and J gave up 0 bases; unmatched junction bases: 5. This CDR3 reads CASSPRQGTSGANVLTF. CDR3 nucleotide sequence: TGTGCCAGCTCACCTAGACAGGGAACCTCTGGGGCCAACGTCCTGACTTTC.

This chain uses TRBV20-1 with TRBJ2-2, with D unresolved. V was cut by 6 bases and J by 7 bases, with 9 bases left in between. Germline lookup yields CDR1 DFQATT and CDR2 SNEGSKA (reference sequence). The CDR3 consists of 11 residues. The CDR3 DNA is TGCAGTGCCAGACACGTCGGGGAGCTGTTTTTT. Its protein product is CSARHVGELFF.